A selection of T cell receptor beta chains follows, all from one sample in a study of cytomegalovirus exposure and HLA in healthy donors. This table comes from immunoSEQ multiplex PCR, and its TCRdb copy is limited to in-frame clones, with some not included. Its listing shows 130,000 to 150,000 clones. Sequencing was carried out using PBMCs. The receptors derive from a woman between 50 and 59 years old in good health and CMV-seronegative. Both conserved end residues are part of each CDR3. The D gene is left open where the match is weak.

CASSLQGYEQYF TGCGCCAGCAGCTTACAGGGGTACGAGCAGTACTTC TRBJ2-7 TRBV5-1 TRBD1
CASSGTVNSPLHF TGTGCCAGCAGCGGGACAGTTAATTCACCCCTCCACTTT TRBJ1-6 TRBV14 TRBD1
CASSLTPFGEESDEQYF TGTGCCAGCAGTTTAACCCCCTTCGGAGAGGAATCTGACGAGCAGTACTTC TRBJ2-7 TRBV28 .
CAISLGTVETEAFF TGTGCCATCAGCCTCGGGACAGTGGAAACTGAAGCTTTCTTT TRBJ1-1 TRBV10-3 TRBD1
CASSSSTSGGYEQYF TGTGCCAGCAGCTCCTCTACTAGCGGGGGGTACGAGCAGTACTTC TRBJ2-7 TRBV11-3 TRBD2
CASKSDRAIRVVNQPQHF TGTGCCAGCAAGTCGGATAGGGCCATCAGGGTTGTCAATCAGCCCCAGCATTTT TRBJ1-5 TRBV4-2 .
CASSLRGSSYNEQFF TGTGCCAGCAGTTTACGGGGGAGCTCCTACAATGAGCAGTTCTTC TRBJ2-1 TRBV28 .
CASSLVSGAQEAQYF TGTGCCAGCAGCTTGGTATCAGGGGCCCAGGAGGCCCAGTACTTC TRBJ2-5 TRBV5-6 .
CASSQARSNYGYTF TGTGCCAGCAGCCAGGCCAGATCCAACTATGGCTACACCTTC TRBJ1-2 TRBV14 .
CASSPGPGNTIYF TGTGCCAGCAGTCCAGGGCCTGGAAACACCATATATTTT TRBJ1-3 TRBV6-6 .
CASSLAGGTENQPQHF TGTGCCAGCAGCTTAGCTGGGGGGACAGAAAATCAGCCCCAGCATTTT TRBJ1-5 TRBV7-6 TRBD1
CASSFYNEQFF TGTGCCAGCAGCTTTTACAATGAGCAGTTCTTC TRBJ2-1 TRBV6-1 .
CASSQADRENTEAFF TGTGCCAGCAGCCAAGCGGACAGAGAGAACACTGAAGCTTTCTTT TRBJ1-1 TRBV4-2 .
CASSPDIQAYEQYF TGTGCCAGCAGCCCCGACATACAGGCCTACGAGCAGTACTTC TRBJ2-7 TRBV7-2 .
CASSQQGNTEAFF TGTGCCAGTAGTCAACAGGGGAACACTGAAGCTTTCTTT TRBJ1-1 TRBV19 .
CSLLAGGEQFF TGCAGCCTTCTAGCGGGGGGGGAGCAGTTCTTC TRBJ2-1 TRBV20-1 TRBD2
CASSPLDWGGDYEQYF TGCGCCAGCAGCCCCCTCGATTGGGGGGGAGACTACGAGCAGTACTTC TRBJ2-7 TRBV5-1 TRBD2
CASSVEAGVRDEQFF TGTGCCAGCAGCGTAGAGGCGGGAGTACGGGATGAGCAGTTCTTC TRBJ2-1 TRBV9 TRBD2
CASSSGTVWNQPQHF TGTGCCAGCAGCTCCGGGACAGTGTGGAATCAGCCCCAGCATTTT TRBJ1-5 TRBV28 TRBD1
CASRRTNEKLFF TGCGCCAGCAGACGGACTAATGAAAAACTGTTTTTT TRBJ1-4 TRBV5-1 .
CASSRAGNTEAFF TGTGCCAGCTCACGGGCCGGGAACACTGAAGCTTTCTTT TRBJ1-1 TRBV18 .
CASSLAGAGNIQYF TGTGCCAGCAGTTTAGCGGGAGCAGGAAACATTCAGTACTTC TRBJ2-4 TRBV28 TRBD2
CASSQVPRGRTGELFF TGCGCCAGCAGCCAAGTCCCCAGGGGGCGTACCGGGGAGCTGTTTTTT TRBJ2-2 TRBV4-1 TRBD1
CASSQVDTDTQYF TGCGCCAGCAGCCAAGTAGACACAGATACGCAGTATTTT TRBJ2-3 TRBV4-1 .
CATSRVAEQFF TGTGCCACCAGCAGAGTAGCTGAGCAGTTCTTC TRBJ2-1 TRBV15 .
CASSVNREETQYF TGTGCCAGCAGTGTTAACAGGGAAGAGACCCAGTACTTC TRBJ2-5 TRBV2 .
CASSQVPGEGGYTF TGCGCCAGCAGCCAAGTTCCAGGGGAGGGCGGCTACACCTTC TRBJ1-2 TRBV4-3 .
CASSLRGTGNTGELFF TGTGCCAGCAGCTTACGCGGGACCGGGAACACCGGGGAGCTGTTTTTT TRBJ2-2 TRBV7-3 .
CASSHGPIGGYNEQFF TGTGCCAGCAGCCACGGACCGATTGGAGGGTACAATGAGCAGTTCTTC TRBJ2-1 TRBV5-4 .
CASSPTSGGGQPQHF TGTGCCAGCAGTCCCACATCGGGGGGGGGTCAGCCCCAGCATTTT TRBJ1-5 TRBV7-3 .
CASSHVGGSYNEQFF TGTGCCAGCAGCCACGTGGGAGGGAGTTACAATGAGCAGTTCTTC TRBJ2-1 TRBV5-6 TRBD2
CASSTSSRYEQYF TGTGCCAGTAGTACATCCTCGAGGTACGAGCAGTACTTC TRBJ2-7 TRBV19 .
CASRFSGGGGETQYF TGTGCAAGTCGTTTTAGCGGGGGAGGGGGAGAGACCCAGTACTTC TRBJ2-5 TRBV12-2 .
CASSNFYEQYF TGTGCCAGCAGTAACTTCTACGAGCAGTACTTC TRBJ2-7 TRBV28 .
CASSEVDRDYGYTF TGTGCCAGCAGTGAAGTCGACAGGGATTATGGCTACACCTTC TRBJ1-2 TRBV2 TRBD1
CARHLQSEDSEQYF TGTGCCAGACACCTACAGTCTGAGGACTCCGAGCAGTACTTC TRBJ2-7 TRBV21-1 .
CASSTGQRLAGRYNEQFF TGTGCCAGCAGCACCGGACAGAGACTAGCGGGGAGATACAATGAGCAGTTCTTC TRBJ2-1 TRBV4-2 TRBD2
CAISVTGNTEAFF TGTGCCATCAGCGTGACAGGGAACACTGAAGCTTTCTTT TRBJ1-1 TRBV10-3 .
CASSTWTGQNTEAFF TGTGCCAGCAGCACGTGGACAGGGCAGAACACTGAAGCTTTCTTT TRBJ1-1 TRBV9 TRBD1
CASSLDSLSSYNSPLHF TGTGCCAGCAGCTTAGATTCGTTGAGCTCCTATAATTCACCCCTCCACTTT TRBJ1-6 TRBV11-2 .
CASSLDGGRGYNEQFF TGCGCCAGCAGCTTGGATGGCGGGAGGGGCTACAATGAGCAGTTCTTC TRBJ2-1 TRBV5-1 TRBD2
CASSYSGVRNTEAFF TGTGCCAGCAGTTACTCAGGGGTGAGGAACACTGAAGCTTTCTTT TRBJ1-1 TRBV6-5 .
CASSLDPGYTEAFF TGTGCCAGCAGCTTAGACCCGGGGTACACTGAAGCTTTCTTT TRBJ1-1 TRBV11-2 .
CASSLFTGETQYF TGTGCCAGCAGCCTCTTCACGGGAGAGACCCAGTACTTC TRBJ2-5 TRBV9 .
CASSIDRVQETQYF TGTGCCAGTAGTATAGATCGCGTCCAAGAGACCCAGTACTTC TRBJ2-5 TRBV19 .
CASSWTVTEAFF TGTGCCAGCTCATGGACAGTCACTGAAGCTTTCTTT TRBJ1-1 TRBV18 .
CASTGLLNTGELFF TGTGCCAGCACGGGACTACTGAACACCGGGGAGCTGTTTTTT TRBJ2-2 TRBV6-6 TRBD2
CASRGGNSGANVLTF TGTGCCAGCAGGGGGGGGAACTCTGGGGCCAACGTCCTGACTTTC TRBJ2-6 TRBV5-5 TRBD2